A selection of T cell receptor beta chains follows, all from one sample in a study of shared clonotypes between healthy human individuals. Using immunoSEQ multiplex PCR, the repertoire was profiled, and TCRdb retains in-frame clones only, with some absent. The table lists approximately 1,000,000 clones, approximately 80% of them singletons. The sequenced sample was memory CD4+ T cells from PBMCs. Receptor source: a man aged 18 to 30 in good health. Some clones in this sample may be carry-over from other donors' samples. Each CDR3 is given with its conserved first and last residue. D genes are given only for firm matches. Expanded clones get a size class; other rows say once, few or many, or leave the size out.

>.|TRBJ1-2|few|14|TRBV13
TGTGCCAGCAGCCTTTTGGGGGCCTACTATGGCTACACCTTC
CASSLLGAYYGYTF
>.|TRBJ2-7|.|13|TRBV29-1
TGCAGCGTTGGTGGTGGCAAAACTGACGAGCAGTACTTC
CSVGGGKTDEQYF
>.|TRBJ1-5|.|13|TRBV4-3
TGCGCCAGCAGCCAAGACCGGGGCCAGCCCCAGCATTTT
CASSQDRGQPQHF
>.|TRBJ2-5|.|15|TRBV7-2
TGTGCCAGCAGCTTAGAGGGCCCCTTAGGGAAGACCCAGTACTTC
CASSLEGPLGKTQYF
>.|TRBJ2-6|.|20|TRBV27
TGTGCCAGCAGTACCGCGCGGCAGGGGCCCGTGGATAGAGGGGCCAACGTCCTGACTTTC
CASSTARQGPVDRGANVLTF
>.|TRBJ1-2|.|14|TRBV7-2
TGTGCCAGCAGAGTTACGGGAGGGAACTATGGCTACACCTTC
CASRVTGGNYGYTF
>.|TRBJ2-7|.|15|TRBV5-1
TGCGCCAGCAGCCAGGGACCAACAGGGTTCTACGAGCAGTACTTC
CASSQGPTGFYEQYF
>TRBD1|TRBJ1-4|.|13|TRBV28
TGTGCCAGCAGGCGGACAGGTTTTGACAAACTGTTTTTT
CASRRTGFDKLFF
>.|TRBJ1-6|.|13|TRBV28
TGTGCCAGCAGGTGGACAGAAAATTCACCCCTCCACTTT
CASRWTENSPLHF
>TRBD2|TRBJ2-7|.|15|TRBV7-9
TGTGCCAGCATCCCACTAGCGGGAGGTTCCTACGAGCAGTACTTC
CASIPLAGGSYEQYF
>.|TRBJ1-4|.|15|TRBV6-9
TGTGCCATTGTACATAGGGTTGCCATTAATGAAAAACTGTTTTTT
CAIVHRVAINEKLFF
>TRBD1|TRBJ2-7|.|15|TRBV28
TGTGCCAGCAGTCCTACAGGGGCGAGCTCCTACGAGCAGTACTTC
CASSPTGASSYEQYF
>.|TRBJ1-1|.|15|TRBV4-3
TGCGCCAGCAGCCAAGATTACAGGGAGAACACTGAAGCTTTCTTT
CASSQDYRENTEAFF
>TRBD1|TRBJ1-3|.|14|TRBV7-2
TGTGCCAGCACCTCCGACAGGGCGGGAAACACCATATATTTT
CASTSDRAGNTIYF
>.|TRBJ1-1|.|13|TRBV9
TGTGCCAGCAGCGTGACCCCGGACACTGAAGCTTTCTTT
CASSVTPDTEAFF
>.|TRBJ2-1|.|15|TRBV5-5
TGTGCCAGCAGCCCCGGGACTTTCCAATCCAATGAGCAGTTCTTC
CASSPGTFQSNEQFF
>TRBD1|TRBJ1-4|.|15|TRBV14
TGTGCCAGCAGCCAACCCGGGACAGGGCACGAAAAACTGTTTTTT
CASSQPGTGHEKLFF
>.|TRBJ1-1|.|13|TRBV29-1
TGCAGCGTTAGCGGGACTCTTATCACTGAAGCTTTCTTT
CSVSGTLITEAFF
>.|TRBJ2-2|once|17|TRBV5-4
TGTGCCAGCAGCTTGGCCGCAGGGGCCACCAACACCGGGGAGCTGTTTTTT
CASSLAAGATNTGELFF
>.|TRBJ1-2|.|11|TRBV14
TGTGCCAAGATCTTTGGCTATGGCTACACCTTC
CAKIFGYGYTF
>.|TRBJ2-1|few|13|TRBV7-6
TGTGCCAGCAGCGAAGGGACCTACAATGAGCAGTTCTTC
CASSEGTYNEQFF
>TRBD1|TRBJ2-1|.|14|TRBV11-3
TGTGCCAGCAGCTCCCGGACAGGGCACAATGAGCAGTTCTTC
CASSSRTGHNEQFF
>.|TRBJ1-3|.|14|TRBV30
TGTGCCTGGAGCGTAACATCCTCTGGAAACACCATATATTTT
CAWSVTSSGNTIYF
>.|TRBJ2-7|.|14|TRBV6-5
TGTGCCAGCAGTAACAGGGCCCTCCCGGGCGAGCAGTACTTC
CASSNRALPGEQYF
>.|TRBJ1-2|.|13|TRBV9
TGTGCCAGCAGCCCCCGTGTAGTCAGCGGCTACACCTTC
CASSPRVVSGYTF
>TRBD2|TRBJ2-1|.|16|TRBV11-1
TGTGCCAGCAGCCCAAGACTAGCGGGAGTTAACAATGAGCAGTTCTTC
CASSPRLAGVNNEQFF
>.|TRBJ2-1|.|14|TRBV6-1
TGTGCCAGCAGGGAAGGGGCCAGGGACAATGAGCAGTTCTTC
CASREGARDNEQFF
>TRBD1|TRBJ2-7|few|19|TRBV14
TGTGCCAGCAGCCAAGGGACAGGGATTCAGCCTTATGACTCCTACGAGCAGTACTTC
CASSQGTGIQPYDSYEQYF
>.|TRBJ2-1|once|15|TRBV25-1
TGTGCCAGCAGTGAATTGGGGACTTCATACAATGAGCAGTTCTTC
CASSELGTSYNEQFF
>TRBD1|TRBJ2-1|.|14|TRBV5-5
TGTGCCAGCAGCGACAGGGGGCCCTACAATGAGCAGTTCTTC
CASSDRGPYNEQFF
>TRBD2|TRBJ2-1|.|16|TRBV2
TGTGCCAGCACTCCCGGACTAGCGGGAGGTCGGAATGAGCAGTTCTTC
CASTPGLAGGRNEQFF
>TRBD2|TRBJ2-1|.|19|TRBV15
TGTGCCACCAGCAGAGCGCTGGGACTAGCGGGAGTCACCTACAATGAGCAGTTCTTC
CATSRALGLAGVTYNEQFF
>.|TRBJ1-3|.|13|TRBV6-1
TGTGCCAGCAGTGATTGGCCTGGAAACACCATATATTTT
CASSDWPGNTIYF
>.|TRBJ2-7|once|11|TRBV2
TGTGCCAGCACAGAGGCTTACGAGCAGTACTTC
CASTEAYEQYF
>TRBD1|TRBJ1-1|.|14|TRBV7-7
TGTGCCAGCAACCAACAGGGGATGAACACTGAAGCTTTCTTT
CASNQQGMNTEAFF
>.|TRBJ1-5|.|13|TRBV6-1
TGTGCCAGCAGGCCCCAGTTAGATCAGCCCCAGCATTTT
CASRPQLDQPQHF
>.|TRBJ2-1|.|14|TRBV27
TGTGCCAGCAGTCTTCCTAGGACCTACAATGAGCAGTTCTTC
CASSLPRTYNEQFF
>.|TRBJ2-7|.|14|TRBV7-3
TGTGCCAGCAGCTTAGGCCTTAAAACCTACGAGCAGTACTTC
CASSLGLKTYEQYF
>TRBD1|TRBJ1-5|.|16|TRBV10-3
TGTGCCATCAGTGAGTCAGGGGGCTGGGGCAATCAGCCCCAGCATTTT
CAISESGGWGNQPQHF
>TRBD2|TRBJ2-1|.|13|TRBV11-2
TGTGCCAGCAGCCCCTGGGGAGGACTAGCTCAGTTCTTC
CASSPWGGLAQFF
>TRBD2|TRBJ2-1|.|15|TRBV18
TGTGCCAGCTCTCTACTAGCGGGAGCATCGGATGAGCAGTTCTTC
CASSLLAGASDEQFF
>TRBD1|TRBJ1-2|once|18|TRBV28
TGTGCCAGCAGTTTACTCCATCTAGCGTCCGACAGGGGGTCTGGCTACACCTTC
CASSLLHLASDRGSGYTF
>.|TRBJ2-5|.|13|TRBV10-1
TGCGCCAGCAGCGTAGAAGGACTTCTAGGGCAGTACTTC
CASSVEGLLGQYF
>.|TRBJ2-2|.|18|TRBV5-1
TGCGCCAGCAGCCCCGGCCCTGTGGGGACCCCGAACACCGGGGAGCTGTTTTTT
CASSPGPVGTPNTGELFF
>TRBD2|TRBJ2-5|.|16|TRBV5-4
TGTGCCAGCAGCACGGGGGGACTAGCGGGAGCAGAGACCCAGTACTTC
CASSTGGLAGAETQYF
>.|TRBJ1-5|.|13|TRBV7-3
TGTGCCAGCAGCTTAACGTTCGGTCAGCCCCAGCATTTT
CASSLTFGQPQHF
>.|TRBJ1-1|.|17|TRBV4-1
TGCGCCAGCAGCCACTTAAGGGTCAGAACCTCGAACACTGAAGCTTTCTTT
CASSHLRVRTSNTEAFF
>.|TRBJ2-2|.|13|TRBV18
TGTGCCAGCTCACCATCCGCTAGCCGAGAGCTGTTTTTT
CASSPSASRELFF
>.|TRBJ2-2|.|16|TRBV7-3
TGTGCCAGCAGCCCAGACGGGGGCCCGAACACCGGGGAGCTGTTTTTT
CASSPDGGPNTGELFF
>.|TRBJ2-7|.|14|TRBV19
TGTGCCAGTAGTATAGTCGGCGGCTCCTACGAGCAGTACTTC
CASSIVGGSYEQYF
>TRBD2|TRBJ2-7|.|14|TRBV19
TGTGCCAGTAGTATGACTAGCCGATCTTACGAGCAGTACTTC
CASSMTSRSYEQYF
>TRBD1|TRBJ2-7|.|14|TRBV6-5
TGTGCCAGCAGTAGCCCGGGACAGCGTAGGGAGCAGTACTTC
CASSSPGQRREQYF
>.|TRBJ2-5|once|16|TRBV11-2
TGTGCCAGCAGCCTCCGGCCCCGGGGGCGTGAAGAGACCCAGTACTTC
CASSLRPRGREETQYF
>.|TRBJ1-1|.|14|TRBV5-4
TGTGCCAGCAGCTTGGTCGGTCTGGGCACTGAAGCTTTCTTT
CASSLVGLGTEAFF
>.|TRBJ2-5|.|14|TRBV2
TGTGCCAGCAGTGATGTTAGTGGTCGCGAGACCCAGTACTTC
CASSDVSGRETQYF
>.|TRBJ2-1|few|12|TRBV30
TGTGCCTGGAGAGAGTCAGCGGGTGGGGCGTTCTTC
CAWRESAGGAFF
>.|TRBJ2-5|.|15|TRBV27
TGTGCCAGCAGTCTCCGGGGGAGTTTTTGGGAGACCCAGTACTTC
CASSLRGSFWETQYF